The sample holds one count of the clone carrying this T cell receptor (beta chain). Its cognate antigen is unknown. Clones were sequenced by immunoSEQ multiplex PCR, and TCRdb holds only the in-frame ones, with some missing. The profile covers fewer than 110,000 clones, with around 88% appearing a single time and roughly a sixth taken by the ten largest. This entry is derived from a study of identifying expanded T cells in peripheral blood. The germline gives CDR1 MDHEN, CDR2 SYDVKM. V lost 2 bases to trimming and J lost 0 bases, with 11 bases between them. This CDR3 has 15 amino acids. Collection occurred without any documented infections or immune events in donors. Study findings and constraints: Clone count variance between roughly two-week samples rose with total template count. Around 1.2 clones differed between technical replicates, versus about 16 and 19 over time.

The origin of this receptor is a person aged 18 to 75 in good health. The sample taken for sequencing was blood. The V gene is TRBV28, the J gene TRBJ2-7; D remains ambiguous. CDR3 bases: TGTGCCAGCAGTTTAGGCTCCCTTTACTCCTACGAGCAGTACTTC. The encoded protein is CASSLGSLYSYEQYF.